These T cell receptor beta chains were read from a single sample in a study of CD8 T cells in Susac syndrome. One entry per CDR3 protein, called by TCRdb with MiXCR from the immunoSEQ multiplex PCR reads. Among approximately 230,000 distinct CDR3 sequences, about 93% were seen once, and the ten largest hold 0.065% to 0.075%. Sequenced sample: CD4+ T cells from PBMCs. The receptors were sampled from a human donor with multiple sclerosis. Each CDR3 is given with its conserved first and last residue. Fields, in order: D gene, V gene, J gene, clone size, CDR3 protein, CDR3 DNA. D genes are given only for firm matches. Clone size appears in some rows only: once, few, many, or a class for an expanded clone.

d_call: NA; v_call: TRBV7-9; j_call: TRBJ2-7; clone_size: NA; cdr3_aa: CASSTSGDSYEQYF; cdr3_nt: TGTGCCAGCAGCACCTCCGGGGACTCCTACGAGCAGTACTTC
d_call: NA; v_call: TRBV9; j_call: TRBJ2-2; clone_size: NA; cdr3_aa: CASSVDLPSEELFF; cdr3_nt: TGTGCCAGCAGCGTAGACCTTCCCTCCGAGGAGCTGTTTTTT
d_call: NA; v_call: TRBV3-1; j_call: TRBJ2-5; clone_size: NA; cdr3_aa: CASSQGVLGETQYF; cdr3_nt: TGTGCCAGCAGCCAAGGGGTTCTGGGGGAGACCCAGTACTTC
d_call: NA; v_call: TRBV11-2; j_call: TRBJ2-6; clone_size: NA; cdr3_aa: CASSFNSGMSGANVLTF; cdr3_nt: TGTGCCAGCAGCTTTAACTCAGGGATGTCTGGGGCCAACGTCCTGACTTTC
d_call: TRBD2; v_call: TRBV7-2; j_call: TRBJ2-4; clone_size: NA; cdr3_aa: CASSIKGGRDIQYF; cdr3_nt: TGTGCCAGCAGTATTAAGGGAGGGAGAGACATTCAGTACTTC
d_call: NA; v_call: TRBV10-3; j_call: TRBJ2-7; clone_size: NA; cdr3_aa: CAISRDQPGSYEQYF; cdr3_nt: TGTGCCATCAGTCGGGACCAACCAGGCTCCTACGAGCAGTACTTC
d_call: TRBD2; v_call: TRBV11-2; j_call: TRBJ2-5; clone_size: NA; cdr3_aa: CASGPSSGRAKETQYF; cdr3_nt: TGTGCCAGTGGACCGAGTAGCGGGAGAGCTAAAGAGACCCAGTACTTC
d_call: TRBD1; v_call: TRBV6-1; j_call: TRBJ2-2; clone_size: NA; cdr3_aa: CASGQGQGATGELFF; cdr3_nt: TGTGCCAGCGGGCAGGGACAGGGTGCCACCGGGGAGCTGTTTTTT
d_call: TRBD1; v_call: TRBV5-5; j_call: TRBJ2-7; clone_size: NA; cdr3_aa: CASSSGQGRHEQYF; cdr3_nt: TGTGCCAGCAGTTCCGGACAGGGGAGACACGAGCAGTACTTC
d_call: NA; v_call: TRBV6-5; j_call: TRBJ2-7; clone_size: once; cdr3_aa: CASRFRYEQYF; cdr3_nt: TGTGCCAGCAGATTCCGTTACGAGCAGTACTTC
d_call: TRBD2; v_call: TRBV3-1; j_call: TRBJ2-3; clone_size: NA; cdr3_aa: CASSQDWGGNTDTQYF; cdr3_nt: TGTGCCAGCAGCCAAGATTGGGGGGGAAACACAGATACGCAGTATTTT
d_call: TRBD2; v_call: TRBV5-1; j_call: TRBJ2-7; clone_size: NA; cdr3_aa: CASSPRGDLYEQYF; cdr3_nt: TGCGCCAGCAGCCCCCGGGGGGACCTCTACGAGCAGTACTTC
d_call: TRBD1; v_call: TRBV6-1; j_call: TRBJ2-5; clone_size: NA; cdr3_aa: CASSERGTGWETQYF; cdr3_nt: TGTGCCAGCAGTGAGCGCGGGACAGGGTGGGAGACCCAGTACTTC
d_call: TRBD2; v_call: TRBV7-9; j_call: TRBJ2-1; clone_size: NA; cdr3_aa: CASSSVLRRGGNNEQFF; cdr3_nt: TGTGCCAGCAGCTCCGTTCTACGCCGGGGGGGAAACAATGAGCAGTTCTTC
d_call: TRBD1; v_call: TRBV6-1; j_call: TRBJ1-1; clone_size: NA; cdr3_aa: CASSPDRDRVRAFF; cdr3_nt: TGTGCCAGCAGCCCAGACAGGGATCGAGTGAGAGCTTTCTTT
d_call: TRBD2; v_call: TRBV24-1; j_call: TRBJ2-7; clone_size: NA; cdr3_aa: CATSSGGSYEQYF; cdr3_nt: TGTGCCACCAGCTCCGGGGGGAGCTACGAGCAGTACTTC
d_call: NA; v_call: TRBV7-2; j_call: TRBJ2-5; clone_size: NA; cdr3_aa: CASSLGGEESETQYF; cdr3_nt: TGTGCCAGCAGCTTAGGAGGGGAGGAGTCAGAGACCCAGTACTTC
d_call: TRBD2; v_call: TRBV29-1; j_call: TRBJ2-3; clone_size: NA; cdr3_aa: CSVDPGGADTQYF; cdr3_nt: TGCAGCGTTGACCCTGGGGGGGCAGATACGCAGTATTTT
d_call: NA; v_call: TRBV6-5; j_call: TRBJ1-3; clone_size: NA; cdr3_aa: CASSYGVGQSSGNTIYF; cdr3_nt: TGTGCCAGCAGTTACGGGGTGGGTCAAAGCTCTGGAAACACCATATATTTT
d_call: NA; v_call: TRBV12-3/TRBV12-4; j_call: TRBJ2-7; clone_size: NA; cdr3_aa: CASSFSRGLSMYEQYF; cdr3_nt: TGTGCCAGCAGTTTTTCCAGGGGACTATCGATGTACGAGCAGTACTTC
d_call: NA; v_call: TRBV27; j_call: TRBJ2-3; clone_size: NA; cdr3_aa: CASPWVSASTDTQYF; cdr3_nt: TGTGCCAGCCCCTGGGTTAGCGCAAGCACAGATACGCAGTATTTT
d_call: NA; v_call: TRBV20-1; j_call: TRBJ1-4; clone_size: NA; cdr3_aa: CSARGSVEKLFF; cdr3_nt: TGCAGTGCCCGGGGGTCAGTTGAAAAACTGTTTTTT
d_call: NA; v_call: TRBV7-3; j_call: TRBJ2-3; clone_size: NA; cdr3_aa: CASSDSGWGTQYF; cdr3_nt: TGTGCCAGCAGCGATTCAGGGTGGGGTACGCAGTATTTT
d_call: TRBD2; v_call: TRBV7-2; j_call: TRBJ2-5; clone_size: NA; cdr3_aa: CASSSGLAGPQETQYF; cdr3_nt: TGTGCCAGCAGCTCCGGACTAGCGGGACCGCAAGAGACCCAGTACTTC
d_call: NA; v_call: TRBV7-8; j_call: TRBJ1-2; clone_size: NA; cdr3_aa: CASSWASASNYGYTF; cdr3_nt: TGTGCCAGCAGCTGGGCGTCCGCGTCTAACTATGGCTACACCTTC
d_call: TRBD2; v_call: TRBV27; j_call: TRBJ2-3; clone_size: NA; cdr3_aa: CASSLASGVTDTQYF; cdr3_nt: TGTGCCAGCAGTTTGGCTAGCGGGGTCACAGATACGCAGTATTTT
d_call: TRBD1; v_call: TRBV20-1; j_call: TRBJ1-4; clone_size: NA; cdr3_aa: CSAFTGGGEKLFF; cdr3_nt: TGCAGTGCCTTTACAGGGGGCGGTGAAAAACTGTTTTTT
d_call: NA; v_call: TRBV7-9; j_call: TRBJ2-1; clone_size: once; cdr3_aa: CASSPRGTAYNEQFF; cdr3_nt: TGTGCCAGCAGCCCCCGCGGGACAGCGTACAATGAGCAGTTCTTC
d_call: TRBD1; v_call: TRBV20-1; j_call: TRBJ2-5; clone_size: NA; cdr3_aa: CSARDGQGAGETQYF; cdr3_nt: TGCAGTGCTAGAGATGGGCAGGGGGCTGGAGAGACCCAGTACTTC
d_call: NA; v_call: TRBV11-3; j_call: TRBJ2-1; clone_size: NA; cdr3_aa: CASSPRGRGRNEQFF; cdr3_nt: TGTGCCAGCAGCCCGAGGGGGAGAGGTCGCAATGAGCAGTTCTTC
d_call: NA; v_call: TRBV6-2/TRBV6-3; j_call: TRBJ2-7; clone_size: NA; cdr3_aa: CAISPLYEQYF; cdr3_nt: TGTGCCATCAGTCCACTCTACGAGCAGTACTTC
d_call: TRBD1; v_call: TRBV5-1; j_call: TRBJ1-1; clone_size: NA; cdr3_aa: CASSIDRVNTEAFF; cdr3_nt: TGCGCCAGCAGTATAGACAGGGTGAACACTGAAGCTTTCTTT
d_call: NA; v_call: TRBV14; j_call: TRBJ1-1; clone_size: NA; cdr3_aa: CASSQDVYMNTEAFF; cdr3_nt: TGTGCCAGCAGCCAAGACGTTTACATGAACACTGAAGCTTTCTTT
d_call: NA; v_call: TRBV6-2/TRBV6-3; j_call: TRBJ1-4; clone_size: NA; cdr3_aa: CASSYTYQERTEKLFF; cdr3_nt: TGTGCCAGCAGTTACACCTACCAAGAACGGACAGAAAAACTGTTTTTT
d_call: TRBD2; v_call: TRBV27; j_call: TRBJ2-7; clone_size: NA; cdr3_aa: CASSMGLAGRLYF; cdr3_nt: TGTGCCAGCAGTATGGGACTAGCGGGACGGCTGTACTTC
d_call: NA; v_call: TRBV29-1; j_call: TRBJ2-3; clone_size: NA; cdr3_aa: CSVEDDRQGFTSTDTQYF; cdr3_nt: TGCAGCGTTGAAGACGATCGGCAGGGATTTACTAGCACAGATACGCAGTATTTT
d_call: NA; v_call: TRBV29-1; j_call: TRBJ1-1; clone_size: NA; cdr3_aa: CSVEDHWNTEAFF; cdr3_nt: TGCAGCGTTGAAGATCATTGGAACACTGAAGCTTTCTTT
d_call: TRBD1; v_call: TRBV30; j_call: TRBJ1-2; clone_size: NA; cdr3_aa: CAWSGDRDGNYGYTF; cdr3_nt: TGTGCCTGGAGTGGGGACAGGGACGGTAACTATGGCTACACCTTC
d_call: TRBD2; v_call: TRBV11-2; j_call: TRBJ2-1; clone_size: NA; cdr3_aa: CASTYLRRASGGDSSYNEQFF; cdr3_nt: TGTGCCAGCACCTACTTAAGGCGAGCTAGCGGGGGGGATAGCTCCTACAATGAGCAGTTCTTC
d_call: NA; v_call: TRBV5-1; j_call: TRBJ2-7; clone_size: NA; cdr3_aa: CASSLAGVFHEQYF; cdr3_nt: TGCGCCAGCAGCTTGGCCGGGGTATTCCACGAGCAGTACTTC
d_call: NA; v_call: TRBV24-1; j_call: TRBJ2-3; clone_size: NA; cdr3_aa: CATSDPGRTDTQYF; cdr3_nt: TGTGCCACCAGTGATCCAGGACGCACAGATACGCAGTATTTT
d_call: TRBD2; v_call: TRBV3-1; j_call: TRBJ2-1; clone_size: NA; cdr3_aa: CASSQNGGAWNEQFF; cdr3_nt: TGTGCCAGCAGCCAGAACGGGGGGGCTTGGAATGAGCAGTTCTTC
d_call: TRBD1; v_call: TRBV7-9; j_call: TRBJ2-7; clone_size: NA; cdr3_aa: CASSLAGTDSTYEQYF; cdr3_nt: TGTGCCAGCAGCTTAGCGGGGACAGACAGTACCTACGAGCAGTACTTC
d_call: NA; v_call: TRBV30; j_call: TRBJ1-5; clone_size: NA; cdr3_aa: CAWSPMGGQPQHF; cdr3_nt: TGTGCCTGGAGTCCCATGGGGGGTCAGCCCCAGCATTTT
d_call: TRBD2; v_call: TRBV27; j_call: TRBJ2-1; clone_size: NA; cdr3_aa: CASSLSTGLAGGNEQFF; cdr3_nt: TGTGCCAGCAGTTTATCTACGGGACTAGCGGGAGGTAATGAGCAGTTCTTC
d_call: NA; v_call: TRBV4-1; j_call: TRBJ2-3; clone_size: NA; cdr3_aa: CASSLLGAVPDTQYF; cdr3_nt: TGCGCCAGCAGCCTCCTGGGGGCAGTGCCAGATACGCAGTATTTT
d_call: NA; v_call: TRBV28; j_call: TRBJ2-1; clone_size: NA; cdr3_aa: CASSHATYNEQFF; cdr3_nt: TGTGCCAGCAGCCACGCAACCTACAATGAGCAGTTCTTC
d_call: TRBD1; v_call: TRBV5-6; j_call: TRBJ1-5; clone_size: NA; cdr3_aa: CASSEQGALGQPQHF; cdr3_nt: TGTGCCAGCAGCGAACAGGGGGCCTTGGGTCAGCCCCAGCATTTT
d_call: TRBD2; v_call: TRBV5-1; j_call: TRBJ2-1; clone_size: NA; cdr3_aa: CASSWTSGNEQFF; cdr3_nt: TGCGCCAGCAGCTGGACTAGCGGGAATGAGCAGTTCTTC
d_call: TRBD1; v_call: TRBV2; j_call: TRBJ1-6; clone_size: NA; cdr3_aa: CASCWTGGLGYNSPLHF; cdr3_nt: TGTGCCAGCTGCTGGACAGGGGGGCTAGGATATAATTCACCCCTCCACTTT
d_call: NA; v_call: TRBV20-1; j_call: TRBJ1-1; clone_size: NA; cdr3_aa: CSAKGGGRNTEAFF; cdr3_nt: TGCAGTGCCAAGGGCGGGGGTCGGAACACTGAAGCTTTCTTT
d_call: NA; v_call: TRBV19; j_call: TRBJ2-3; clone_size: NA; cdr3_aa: CASRPQGEGTDTQYF; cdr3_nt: TGTGCCAGCAGACCACAGGGCGAGGGCACAGATACGCAGTATTTT
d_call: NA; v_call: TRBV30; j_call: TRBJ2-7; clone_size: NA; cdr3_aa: CAWSETANYEQYF; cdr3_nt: TGTGCCTGGAGTGAGACAGCTAACTACGAGCAGTACTTC